This is a list of T cell receptor beta chains from one sample in a study of T cells in localized non-small cell lung cancer. Sequencing was performed with immunoSEQ multiplex PCR; in TCRdb, only in-frame clones are kept and a portion is missing. Here the sample spans under 45,000 clones, approximately 83% being singletons. Sequenced material: PBMCs, taken before any cancer treatment. Receptors were obtained from a man between 35 and 75 years old with stage II lung adenocarcinoma. Each CDR3 is given with its conserved first and last residue. A D gene is named only where the DNA matches it firmly. Clone sizes are given selectively: once, few, many, or a class where the clone is expanded.

j_call v_call d_call clone_size cdr3_nt cdr3_aa
TRBJ1-3 TRBV30 NA few TGTGCCTGGAGTCTAGGACCTCGAGGAAACACCATATATTTT CAWSLGPRGNTIYF
TRBJ2-6 TRBV12-5 NA NA TGTGCTAGTGGTCGGGTCCCTTTGCAGGCAAAGTCGGGCCAACGTCTGACTTTC CASGRVPLQAKSGQRLTF
TRBJ1-2 TRBV28 TRBD1 NA TGTGCCAGCAGCCCCACCGACAGGGTGGAGAGGTATGGCTACACCTTC CASSPTDRVERYGYTF
TRBJ1-5 TRBV2 NA once TGTGCCAGCAGTGGGACAGAGGGTCAGCCCCAGCATTTT CASSGTEGQPQHF
TRBJ1-5 TRBV7-6 NA NA TGTGCCAGCAGCTTAGAAGGGGCGACGAAGCCCCAGCATTTT CASSLEGATKPQHF
TRBJ1-5 TRBV7-8 NA NA TGTGCCAGCAGCTTACGGGACGGGGTGAGCAATCAGCCCCAGCATTTT CASSLRDGVSNQPQHF
TRBJ1-4 TRBV7-9 NA NA TGTGCCAGCAGCTTTAGCCGGGGAAAACTGTTTTTT CASSFSRGKLFF
TRBJ1-5 TRBV6-5 NA NA TGTGCCAGCAGTCTCACTCAGGGTAATCAGCCCCAGCATTTT CASSLTQGNQPQHF
TRBJ2-7 TRBV6-1 TRBD1 NA TGTGCCAGCAGTCCGACAGGGCTCGAGCAGTACTTC CASSPTGLEQYF
TRBJ1-5 TRBV19 NA NA TGTGCCAGTAGTCCCCCCAGAAGACCCAATCAGCCCCAGCATTTT CASSPPRRPNQPQHF
TRBJ1-2 TRBV5-4 NA NA TGTGCCAGCAGCGCGGGACTGAACTATGGCTACACCTTC CASSAGLNYGYTF
TRBJ2-1 TRBV5-1 TRBD1 NA TGCGCCAGCAGCCGGACAGGGGGAATTTACAATGAGCAGTTCTTC CASSRTGGIYNEQFF
TRBJ1-2 TRBV5-6 NA once TGTGCCAGCAGCTTGAGAGGCCTCTATGGCTACACCTTC CASSLRGLYGYTF
TRBJ1-3 TRBV19 NA NA TGTGCCAGTAGTGCCTGGGACACCACCTCTGGAAACACCATATATTTT CASSAWDTTSGNTIYF
TRBJ1-1 TRBV6-1 NA NA TGTGCCAGCAGGCCCGCGGGGCGTAACACTGAAGCTTTCTTT CASRPAGRNTEAFF
TRBJ2-2 TRBV11-2 NA NA TGTGCCAGCAGCTTCCAGGGGAGTTCAGGGAAAACCGGGGAGCTGTTTTTT CASSFQGSSGKTGELFF
TRBJ1-1 TRBV6-1 NA NA TGTGCCAGCAGTGACCTCACTGAAGCTTTCTTT CASSDLTEAFF
TRBJ2-7 TRBV27 TRBD1 NA TGTGCCAGCAGTTTACTTTCAGGGGGCGCTTCCCACGAGCAGTACTTC CASSLLSGGASHEQYF
TRBJ2-7 TRBV6-1 TRBD1 NA TGTGCCAGCAGCCATGACAGGGTTAGCTCCTACGAGCAGTACTTC CASSHDRVSSYEQYF
TRBJ2-7 TRBV4-2 NA NA TGTGCCAGCAGCCAAGATAGACAGTCATACGAGCAGTACTTC CASSQDRQSYEQYF